The clone carrying this T cell receptor (beta chain) was observed many times. This record comes from a study of identical twins. The CDR3 loop spans 14 amino acids. With 2 bases removed from V and 0 bases from J, the gap between germline ends came to 8 bases. Germline values: CDR1 SGHKS, CDR2 YYEKEE (reference sequence). Each CDR3 protein gets one entry after TCRdb re-called the 5' RACE reads with MiXCR. This table holds hundreds of thousands of distinct CDR3 sequences, roughly 6% found once. This chain connects TRBV5-5 to TRBJ2-5, with D possibly being TRBD1 (5 bases). The sequence was collected from a man aged 18 to 30 in good health. Sequenced sample: naive T cells sorted from blood. This chain's CDR3 is CASSFAGNQETQYF. The DNA of the CDR3 is TGTGCCAGCAGCTTCGCAGGGAACCAAGAGACCCAGTACTTC. The variable domain in full, completed from reference TRBV5-5 and TRBJ2-5, reads DAGVTQSPTHLIKTRGQQVTLRCSPISGHKSVSWYQQVLGQGPQFIFQYYEKEERGRGNFPDRFSARQFPNYSSELNVNALLLGDSALYLCASSFAGNQETQYFGPGTRLLVL.